A single sample gave rise to the 17 T cell receptor beta chains below, sequenced in a study of T cell clonotyping in hematopoietic cell transplantation (dated by TCRdb to about 2021). The time point label, read with the paper, signifies: 30 days after allo-HCT. The library was built by means of the immunoSEQ multiplex PCR assay. TCRdb limited this immuneACCESS table to in-frame rearrangements with V and J called. A share of clones is missing; checked studies link under half to unresolved V genes, and the rest is unexplained. The sample includes about 16,000 clones, with approximately 57% observed a single time. About 11% of the sample goes to the ten largest clones. The starting material was PBMCs, obtained 30 days after allogeneic stem cell transplant. These receptor sequences come from a male patient aged 50 or older who had an allogeneic stem cell transplant from an unrelated donor, so T cells may come from the graft donor. Some clones in this sample may be carry-over from other donors' samples.

The chain couples TRBV29-1 to TRBJ2-6; D is unclear. Germline assignment: CDR1 SQVTM and CDR2 ANQGSEA. This CDR3 contains 15 residues. The ends were cut back, 4 bases at V and 0 bases at J, with 10 bases in the middle. The CDR3 loop reads CSVVSQASGANVLTF. CDR3 DNA sequence: TGCAGCGTTGTAAGTCAAGCCTCTGGGGCCAACGTCCTGACTTTC.

The chain joins TRBV6-6 to TRBJ1-6; the D gene is possibly TRBD1 (6 bases). The CDR3 has 16 amino acids. CDR1 and CDR2 from the germline V gene are MNHNY and SVGAGI (reference sequence). Trimming took off 6 bases at V and 0 bases at J, with 12 bases between the two ends. The CDR3 loop is CASSNGQSSYNSPLHF. CDR3 DNA sequence: TGTGCCAGCAGCAACGGACAGAGCTCCTATAATTCACCCCTCCACTTT.

With respect to this clone: An end of the junction differs from the germline gene, which may be a read error. The gene calls are TRBV7-7 and TRBJ2-7, with 8 bases aligning to TRBD1. In germline, CDR1 is SSHAT, CDR2 FNYEAQ (reference sequence). The CDR3 is 13 amino acids. CDR3 residues: CASSLGTGYERYF. The CDR3 DNA sequence: TGTGCTAGCAGCCTAGGGACAGGTTACGAGCGGTACTTC.

The rearrangement links TRBV5-6 to TRBJ2-5; no reliable D call. Germline loops: CDR1 SGHDT, CDR2 YYEEEE. Trimming took off 7 bases at V and 2 bases at J, with 15 bases between the two ends. The CDR3 runs to 14 residues. As DNA, the CDR3 is TGTGCCAGCGGCCAGGTAGGAAGGCAAGAGACCCAGTACTTC. Protein: CASGQVGRQETQYF.

V usage is TRBV15 and J usage is TRBJ2-5, with TRBD2 identical over 8 bases. Per germline, CDR1 LNHNV and CDR2 YYDKDF (reference sequence). The J segment lost 5 bases and the V segment lost 0 bases, leaving 5 bases of the junction unmatched. CDR3 size: 15 residues. The chain's CDR3 is CATSRDRGLGETQYF. The CDR3 bases are TGTGCCACCAGCAGAGATAGGGGACTAGGGGAGACCCAGTACTTC. Full variable domain (rest looked up from reference TRBV15 and TRBJ2-5): DAMVIQNPRYQVTQFGKPVTLSCSQTLNHNVMYWYQQKSSQAPKLLFHYYDKDFNNEADTPDNFQSRRPNTSFCFLDIRSPGLGDTAMYLCATSRDRGLGETQYFGPGTRLLVL.

In its sample, this clone was seen once. This chain joins TRBV19 and TRBJ1-6, with 7 bases identical to TRBD1. Trimming removed 9 bases from V and 5 bases from J; junction bases left unmatched: 1. This CDR3 comprises 12 residues. Germline V lookup: CDR1 LNHDA, CDR2 SQIVND (reference sequence). In DNA form, the CDR3 reads TGTGCCAGCAGGGGGGATAATTCACCCCTCCACTTT. Residues: CASRGDNSPLHF.

This chain links TRBV2 with TRBJ2-7; no definite D call. This CDR3 contains 14 residues. V was cut by 6 bases and J by 0 bases, with 12 bases left in between. CDR1 SNHLY and CDR2 FYNNEI come from the germline V gene. The CDR3 region has the DNA TGTGCCAGCAGGTGGCGCCTGAGCTCCTACGAGCAGTACTTC. Translation: CASRWRLSSYEQYF.

Judged by abundance, this clone is medium-sized. The chain carries TRBV6-5 and TRBJ2-1, with 11 bases matching TRBD1. The CDR3 is 14 residues long. CDR1 and CDR2 (germline): MNHEY, SVGAGI. V dropped 5 bases and J dropped 6; count of bases not matched to a gene: 3. The CDR3 protein is CASSPGTGGNEQFF. The CDR3 DNA reads TGTGCCAGCAGTCCCGGGACAGGGGGCAATGAGCAGTTCTTC.

V gene TRBV4-2 combines with J gene TRBJ1-2, with D unresolved. V was trimmed by 3 bases and J by 2 bases, leaving 10 bases between them. The CDR3 is 14 amino acids. Per germline, CDR1 LGHNA and CDR2 YNFKEQ. The CDR3 sequence is CASSQMASNYGYTF. The CDR3 bases are TGTGCCAGCAGCCAGATGGCAAGCAACTATGGCTACACCTTC.

This chain joins TRBV29-1 and TRBJ2-7; D remains ambiguous. CDR1 and CDR2 (germline): SQVTM, ANQGSEA. With 4 bases removed from V and 2 bases from J, the gap between germline ends came to 18 bases. The CDR3 extends over 15 amino acids. This CDR3 reads CSVVTTTSPAYEQYF. CDR3 DNA: TGCAGCGTTGTGACAACAACCTCTCCGGCCTACGAGCAGTACTTC.

The V gene is TRBV6-1, the J gene TRBJ1-1; 8 nucleotides line up with TRBD1. The J segment lost 6 bases and the V segment lost 4 bases, leaving 13 bases of the junction unmatched. This CDR3 is 16 amino acids long. Germline CDR1 MNHNS, CDR2 SASEGT. DNA for the CDR3: TGTGCCAGCAGTGCCCGACAGGGGCCCGGCGGGGCTGAAGCTTTCTTT. It codes for CASSARQGPGGAEAFF.

V gene TRBV30 combines with J gene TRBJ1-2; D unclear. Trimming stripped 0 bases from V and 4 bases from J, with 15 bases between. CDR3 length: 15 amino acids. Germline V gene lookup returns CDR1 GTSNPN and CDR2 SVGIG (reference sequence). The CDR3 loop is CAWSVPPKGSYGYTF. CDR3 DNA sequence: TGTGCCTGGAGTGTACCCCCCAAGGGAAGCTATGGCTACACCTTC.

The V and J genes are TRBV30 and TRBJ1-5; 10 bases line up with TRBD1. J lost 6 bases, V lost 2 bases, and 4 bases had no gene match. Germline CDR1 GTSNPN, CDR2 SVGIG (reference sequence). This CDR3 region has 14 residues. The CDR3 region has the DNA TGTGCCTGGAGTTTGGACAGGGGGATTCAGCCCCAGCATTTT. Translation gives CAWSLDRGIQPQHF.

Only a few counts were recorded for this clone. The chain recombines TRBV19 with TRBJ2-7, with TRBD1 as a possible D gene (5 bases). The CDR3 has 12 residues. Trimming removed 9 bases from V and 2 bases from J, with 11 bases in between. Germline CDR1 is LNHDA and CDR2 is SQIVND (reference sequence). DNA of the CDR3: TGTGCCAGCGGACACAACACCTACGAGCAGTACTTC. This codes for CASGHNTYEQYF.

The chain joins TRBV28 to TRBJ2-7; 7 bases line up with TRBD2. Germline V gene sequence: CDR1 MDHEN, CDR2 SYDVKM. With V trimmed by 8 bases and J by 2 bases, 12 bases remained unmatched. This CDR3 is built from 15 residues. In nucleotides, the CDR3 is TGTGCCAGCGGGAAGATGCCTAGCGGAACCTACGAGCAGTACTTC. Its protein product is CASGKMPSGTYEQYF.

The V call is TRBV4-1, the J call TRBJ2-5; tentative D call: TRBD2 (5 bases). TRBJ2-7 explains the end of the DNA better; the J call may be wrong. Germline V gene lookup returns CDR1 MGHRA and CDR2 YSYEKL. The CDR3 is 13 amino acids. CDR3 sequence: CASSEGWTYEQYF. CDR3 in DNA: TGCGCCAGTAGCGAAGGGTGGACCTACGAGCAGTACTTC.

The V gene is TRBV4-3, the J gene TRBJ2-7; TRBD2 might be the D (5 bases). V was pared by 0 bases and J by 3 bases, with 12 bases between. The length of the CDR3 is 15 residues. CDR1 is LGHNA and CDR2 is YSLEER in the germline V gene. The CDR3 coding sequence is TGCGCCAGCAGCCAAGAAGAAGGGAGCGGCTACGAGCAGTACTTC. This sequence encodes CASSQEEGSGYEQYF.